This T cell receptor (beta chain) appears in the sequencing data of a study of shared clonotypes between healthy human individuals. Study-wide background: Donors had three CD4 naive, three CD4 memory, two CD8 naive and one CD8 memory plate apiece.

The CDR3 totals 14 residues. V gave up 5 bases and J gave up 7 bases; unmatched junction bases: 5. Germline V CDR1 and CDR2: MGHDK, SYGVNS. Produced via immunoSEQ multiplex PCR; TCRdb's table is partial and in-frame only. In the table there are a few million clones, 95% of which are singletons. The specimen sequenced was naive CD4+ T cells sorted from blood. Documented subset: CD45RA+ positively selected. The clonotype originates from a man aged 18 to 29 in good health. The rearrangement joins TRBV25-1 to TRBJ2-1, with 10 bases lining up with TRBD1. The CDR3 DNA reads TGTGCCAGCAGTACCAGACAGGGGGCGAATGAGCAGTTCTTC. Amino acid sequence: CASSTRQGANEQFF.